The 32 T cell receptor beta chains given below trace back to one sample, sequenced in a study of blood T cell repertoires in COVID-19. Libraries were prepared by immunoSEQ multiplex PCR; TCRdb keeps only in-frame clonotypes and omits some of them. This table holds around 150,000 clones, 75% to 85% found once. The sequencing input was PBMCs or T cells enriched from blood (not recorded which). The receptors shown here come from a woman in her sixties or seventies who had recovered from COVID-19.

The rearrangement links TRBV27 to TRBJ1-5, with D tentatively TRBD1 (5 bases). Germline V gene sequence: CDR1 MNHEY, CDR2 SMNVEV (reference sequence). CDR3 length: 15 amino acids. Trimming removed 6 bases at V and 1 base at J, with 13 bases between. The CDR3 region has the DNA TGTGCCAGCAGCCCCAGGGTCGAAAGCAATCAGCCCCAGCATTTT. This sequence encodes CASSPRVESNQPQHF.

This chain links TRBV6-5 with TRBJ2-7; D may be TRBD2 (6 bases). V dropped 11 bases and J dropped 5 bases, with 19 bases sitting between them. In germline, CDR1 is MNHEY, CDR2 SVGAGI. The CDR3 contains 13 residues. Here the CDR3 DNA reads TGTGCCTGCCACCGGGACGGGGGACACGAGCAGTACTTC. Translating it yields CACHRDGGHEQYF.

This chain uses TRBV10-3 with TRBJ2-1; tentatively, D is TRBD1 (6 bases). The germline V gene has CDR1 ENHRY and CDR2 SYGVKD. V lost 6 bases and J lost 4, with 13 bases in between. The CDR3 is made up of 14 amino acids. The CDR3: CAISGTPPYNEQFF. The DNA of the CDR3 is TGTGCCATCAGCGGGACACCTCCTTACAATGAGCAGTTCTTC.

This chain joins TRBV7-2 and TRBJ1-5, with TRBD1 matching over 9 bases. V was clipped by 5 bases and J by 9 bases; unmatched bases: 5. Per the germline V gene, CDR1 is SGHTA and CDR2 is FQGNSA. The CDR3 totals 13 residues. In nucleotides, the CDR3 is TGTGCCAGCAGCGCGGGACAGGGACGGCCCCAGCATTTT. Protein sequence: CASSAGQGRPQHF.

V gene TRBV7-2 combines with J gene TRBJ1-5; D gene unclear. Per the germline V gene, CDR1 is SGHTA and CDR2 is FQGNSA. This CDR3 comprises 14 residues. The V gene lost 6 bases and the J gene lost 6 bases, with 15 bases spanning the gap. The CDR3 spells CASSAGSAGQPQHF. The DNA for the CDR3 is TGTGCCAGCAGTGCGGGGAGCGCAGGTCAGCCCCAGCATTTT.

In nucleotides, the CDR3 is TGTGCCAGTACCCCGGGGGTCGAAGCTTTCTTT. Residues: CASTPGVEAFF. This sequence joins TRBV19 and TRBJ1-1; tentative D call: TRBD1 (5 bases). Germline V lookup: CDR1 LNHDA, CDR2 SQIVND (reference sequence). This CDR3 is 11 amino acids long. Trimming took 7 bases from V and 8 from J, leaving 11 bases between them. Full variable domain (missing parts from reference TRBV19 and TRBJ1-1): DGGITQSPKYLFRKEGQNVTLSCEQNLNHDAMYWYRQDPGQGLRLIYYSQIVNDFQKGDIAEGYSVSREKKESFPLTVTSAQKNPTAFYLCASTPGVEAFFGQGTRLTVV.

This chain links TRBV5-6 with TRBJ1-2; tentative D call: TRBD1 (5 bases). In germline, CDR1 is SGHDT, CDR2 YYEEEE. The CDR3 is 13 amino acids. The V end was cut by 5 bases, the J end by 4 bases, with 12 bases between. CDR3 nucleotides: TGTGCCAGCAGGCCGGGGGTCGCCTATGGCTACACCTTC. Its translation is CASRPGVAYGYTF.

CDR3 amino acids: CASSFQGAVRYYGYTF. In DNA form, the CDR3 reads TGTGCCAGCAGTTTTCAGGGGGCTGTTCGGTACTATGGCTACACCTTC. V is TRBV27 and J is TRBJ1-2, with TRBD1 matching over 8 bases. CDR3 length equals 16 residues. V lost 3 bases to trimming and J lost 3 bases; unmatched junction nucleotides: 9. Germline-derived CDR1 and CDR2 are MNHEY and SMNVEV (reference sequence).

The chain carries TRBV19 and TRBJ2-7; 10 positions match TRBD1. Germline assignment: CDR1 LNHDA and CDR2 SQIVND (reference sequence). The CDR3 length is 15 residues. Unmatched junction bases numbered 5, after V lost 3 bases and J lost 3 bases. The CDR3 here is CASSIGTGASYEQYF. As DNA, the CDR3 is TGTGCCAGTAGTATCGGGACAGGGGCTAGCTACGAGCAGTACTTC.

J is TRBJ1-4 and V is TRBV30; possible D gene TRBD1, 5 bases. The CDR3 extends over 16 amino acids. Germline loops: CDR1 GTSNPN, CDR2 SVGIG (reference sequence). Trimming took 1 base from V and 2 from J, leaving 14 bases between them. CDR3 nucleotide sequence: TGTGCCTGGAGTGACCCTGGGAGGGGCACTAATGAAAAACTGTTTTTT. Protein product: CAWSDPGRGTNEKLFF.

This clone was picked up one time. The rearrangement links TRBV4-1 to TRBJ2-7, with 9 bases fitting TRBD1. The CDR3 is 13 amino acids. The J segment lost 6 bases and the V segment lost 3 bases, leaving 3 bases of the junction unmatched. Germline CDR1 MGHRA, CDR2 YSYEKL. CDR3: CASSQGTGREQYF. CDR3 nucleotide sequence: TGCGCCAGCAGCCAGGGGACAGGGCGCGAGCAGTACTTC.

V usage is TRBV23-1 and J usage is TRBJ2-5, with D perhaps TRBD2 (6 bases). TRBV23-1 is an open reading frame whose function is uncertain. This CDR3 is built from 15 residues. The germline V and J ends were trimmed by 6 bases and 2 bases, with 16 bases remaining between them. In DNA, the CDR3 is TGCGCCAGCAGCCAGGCAAGAGGGAGGCAAGAGACCCAGTACTTC. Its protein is CASSQARGRQETQYF.

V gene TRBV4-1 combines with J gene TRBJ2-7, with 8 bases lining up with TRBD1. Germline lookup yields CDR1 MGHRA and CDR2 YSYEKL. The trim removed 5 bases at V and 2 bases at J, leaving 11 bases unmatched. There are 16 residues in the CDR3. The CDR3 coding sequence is TGCGCCAGCAGCACAGAACAGGGGGGTGACCCCTACGAGCAGTACTTC. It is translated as CASSTEQGGDPYEQYF.

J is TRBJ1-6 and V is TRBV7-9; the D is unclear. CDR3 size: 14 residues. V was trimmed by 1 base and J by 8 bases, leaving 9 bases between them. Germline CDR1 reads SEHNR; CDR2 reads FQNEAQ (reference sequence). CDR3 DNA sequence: TGTGCCAGCAGCTTAGGGCAGTTCTATTCACCCCTCCACTTT. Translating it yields CASSLGQFYSPLHF.

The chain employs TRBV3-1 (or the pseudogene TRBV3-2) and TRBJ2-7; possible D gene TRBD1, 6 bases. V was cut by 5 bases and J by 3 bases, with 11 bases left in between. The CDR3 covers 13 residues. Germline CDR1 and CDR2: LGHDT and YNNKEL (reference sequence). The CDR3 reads CASSYGQFYEQYF. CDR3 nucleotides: TGTGCCAGCAGCTACGGACAGTTCTACGAGCAGTACTTC.

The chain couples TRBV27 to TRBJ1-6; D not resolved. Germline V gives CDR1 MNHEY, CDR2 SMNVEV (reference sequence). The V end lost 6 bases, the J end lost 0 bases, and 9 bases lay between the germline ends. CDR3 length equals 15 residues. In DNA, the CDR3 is TGTGCCAGCAGGCGAGAGAGCTCCTATAATTCACCCCTCCACTTT. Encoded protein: CASRRESSYNSPLHF.

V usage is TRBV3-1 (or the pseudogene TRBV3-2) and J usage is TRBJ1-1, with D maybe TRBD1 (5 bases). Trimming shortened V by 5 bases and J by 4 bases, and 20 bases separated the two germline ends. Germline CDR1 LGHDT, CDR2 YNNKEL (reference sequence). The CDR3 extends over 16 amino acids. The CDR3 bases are TGTGCCAGCAGCGCGGAGGGAGGGGCTAGCGGCACTGAAGCTTTCTTT. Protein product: CASSAEGGASGTEAFF.

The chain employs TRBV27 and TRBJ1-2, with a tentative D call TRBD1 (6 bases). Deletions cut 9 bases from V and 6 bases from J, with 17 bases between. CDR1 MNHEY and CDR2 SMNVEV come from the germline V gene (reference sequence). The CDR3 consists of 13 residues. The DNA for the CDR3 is TGTGCCAGTGGGGGACACGGGAACCATGGCTACACCTTC. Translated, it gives CASGGHGNHGYTF.

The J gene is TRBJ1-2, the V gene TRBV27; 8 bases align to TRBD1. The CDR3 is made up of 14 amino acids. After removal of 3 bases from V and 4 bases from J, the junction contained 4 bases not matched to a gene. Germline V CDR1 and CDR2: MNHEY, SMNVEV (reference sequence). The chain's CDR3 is CASSFGTGGYGYTF. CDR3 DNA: TGTGCCAGCAGTTTCGGAACAGGGGGCTATGGCTACACCTTC.

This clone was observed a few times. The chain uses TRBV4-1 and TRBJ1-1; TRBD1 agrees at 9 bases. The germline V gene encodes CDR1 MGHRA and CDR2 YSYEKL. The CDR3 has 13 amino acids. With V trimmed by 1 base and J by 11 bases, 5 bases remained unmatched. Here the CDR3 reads CASSQGDRVAAFF. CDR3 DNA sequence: TGCGCCAGCAGCCAAGGGGACAGGGTGGCGGCTTTCTTT.

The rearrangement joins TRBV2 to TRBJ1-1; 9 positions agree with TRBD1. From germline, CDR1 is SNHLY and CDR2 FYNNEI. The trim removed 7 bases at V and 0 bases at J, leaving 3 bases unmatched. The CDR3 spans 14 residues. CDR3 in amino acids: CASTRDRVNTEAFF. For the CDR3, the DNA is TGTGCCAGCACCAGGGACAGGGTGAACACTGAAGCTTTCTTT.

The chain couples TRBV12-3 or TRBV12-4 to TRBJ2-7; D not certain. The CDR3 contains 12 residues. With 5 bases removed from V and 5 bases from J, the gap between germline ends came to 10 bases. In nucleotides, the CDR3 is TGTGCCAGCAGTCCCGACACGGACGAGCAGTACTTC. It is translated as CASSPDTDEQYF.

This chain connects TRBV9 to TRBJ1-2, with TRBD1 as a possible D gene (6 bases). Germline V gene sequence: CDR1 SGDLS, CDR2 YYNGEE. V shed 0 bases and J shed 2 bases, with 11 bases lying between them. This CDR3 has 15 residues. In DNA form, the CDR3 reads TGTGCCAGCAGCGTAGATCAGGGGAAGAACTATGGCTACACCTTC. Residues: CASSVDQGKNYGYTF. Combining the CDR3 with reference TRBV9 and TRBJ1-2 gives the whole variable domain DSGVTQTPKHLITATGQRVTLRCSPRSGDLSVYWYQQSLDQGLQFLIQYYNGEERAKGNILERFSAQQFPDLHSELNLSSLELGDSALYFCASSVDQGKNYGYTFGSGTRLTVV.

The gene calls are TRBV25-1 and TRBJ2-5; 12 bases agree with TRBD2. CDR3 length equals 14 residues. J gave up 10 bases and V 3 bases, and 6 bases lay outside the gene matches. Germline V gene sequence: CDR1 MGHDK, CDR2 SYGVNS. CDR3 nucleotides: TGTGCCAGCAGTGAGGCTAGCGGGGGGGTCCTCCAGTACTTC. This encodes CASSEASGGVLQYF.

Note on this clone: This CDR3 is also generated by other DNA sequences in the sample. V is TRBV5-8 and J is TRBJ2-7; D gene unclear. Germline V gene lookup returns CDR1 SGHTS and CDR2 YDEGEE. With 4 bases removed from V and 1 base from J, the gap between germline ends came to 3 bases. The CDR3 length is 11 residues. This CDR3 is CASSPSYEQYF. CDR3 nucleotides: TGTGCCAGCAGCCCGTCCTACGAGCAGTACTTC.

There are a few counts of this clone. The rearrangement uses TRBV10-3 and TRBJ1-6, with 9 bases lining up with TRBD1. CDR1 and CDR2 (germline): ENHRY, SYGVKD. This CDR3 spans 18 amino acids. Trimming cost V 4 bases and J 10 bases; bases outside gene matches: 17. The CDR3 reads CAISGSLPGTGSVSPLHF. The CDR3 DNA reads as TGTGCCATCAGTGGGTCACTCCCCGGGACAGGGTCGGTGTCACCCCTCCACTTT.

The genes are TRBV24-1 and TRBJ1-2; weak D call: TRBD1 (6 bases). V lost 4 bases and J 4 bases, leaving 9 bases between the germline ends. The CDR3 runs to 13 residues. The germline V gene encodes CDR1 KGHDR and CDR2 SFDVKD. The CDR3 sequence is CATSDTGSYGYTF. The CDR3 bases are TGTGCCACCAGTGACACAGGGTCCTATGGCTACACCTTC.

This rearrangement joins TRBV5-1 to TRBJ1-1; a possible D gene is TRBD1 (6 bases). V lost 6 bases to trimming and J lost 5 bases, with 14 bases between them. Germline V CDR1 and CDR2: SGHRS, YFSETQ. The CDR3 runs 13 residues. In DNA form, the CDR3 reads TGCGCCAGCAAGCGGGGGGCAGAAACTGAAGCTTTCTTT. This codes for CASKRGAETEAFF.

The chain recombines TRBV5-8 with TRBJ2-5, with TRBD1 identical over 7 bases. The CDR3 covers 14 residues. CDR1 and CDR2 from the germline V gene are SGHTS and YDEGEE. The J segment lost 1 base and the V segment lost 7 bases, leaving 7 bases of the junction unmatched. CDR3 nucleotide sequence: TGTGCCAGCGTTCGGGACAGCCTCCAAGAGACCCAGTACTTC. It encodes CASVRDSLQETQYF.

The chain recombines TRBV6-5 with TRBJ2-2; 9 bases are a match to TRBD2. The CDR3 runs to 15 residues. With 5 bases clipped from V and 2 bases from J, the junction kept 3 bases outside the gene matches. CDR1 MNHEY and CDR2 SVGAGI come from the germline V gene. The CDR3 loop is CASSRGGANTGELFF. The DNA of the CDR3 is TGTGCCAGCAGTCGCGGGGGGGCCAACACCGGGGAGCTGTTTTTT.

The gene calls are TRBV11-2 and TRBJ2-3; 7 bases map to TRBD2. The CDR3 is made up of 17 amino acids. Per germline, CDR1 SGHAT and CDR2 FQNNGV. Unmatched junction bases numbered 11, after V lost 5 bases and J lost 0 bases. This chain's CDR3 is CASSPPGSGVSTDTQYF. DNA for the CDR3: TGTGCCAGCAGCCCTCCTGGGAGCGGGGTGAGCACAGATACGCAGTATTTT.

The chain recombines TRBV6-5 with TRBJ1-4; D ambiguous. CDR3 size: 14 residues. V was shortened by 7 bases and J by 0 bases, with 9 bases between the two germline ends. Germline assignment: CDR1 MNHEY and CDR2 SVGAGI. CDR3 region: CASTLSATNEKLFF. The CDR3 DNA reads TGTGCCAGCACTCTGAGTGCAACTAATGAAAAACTGTTTTTT.